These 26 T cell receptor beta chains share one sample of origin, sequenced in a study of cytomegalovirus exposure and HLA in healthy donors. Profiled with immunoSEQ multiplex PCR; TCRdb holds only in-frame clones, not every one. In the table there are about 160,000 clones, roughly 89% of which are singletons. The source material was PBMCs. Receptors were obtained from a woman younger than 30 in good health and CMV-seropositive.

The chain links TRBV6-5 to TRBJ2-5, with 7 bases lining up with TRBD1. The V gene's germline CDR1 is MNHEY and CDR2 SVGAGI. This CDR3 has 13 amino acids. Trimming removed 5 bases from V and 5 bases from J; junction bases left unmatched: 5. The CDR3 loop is CASSQGDRETQYF. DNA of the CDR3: TGTGCCAGCAGTCAGGGGGATCGGGAGACCCAGTACTTC.

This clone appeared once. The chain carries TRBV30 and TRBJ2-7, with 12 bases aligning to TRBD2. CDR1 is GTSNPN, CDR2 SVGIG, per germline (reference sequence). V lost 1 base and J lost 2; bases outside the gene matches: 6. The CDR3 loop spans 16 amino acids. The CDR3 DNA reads TGTGCCTGGAGTGCCATGACTAGCGGGAGCCCCTACGAGCAGTACTTC. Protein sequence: CAWSAMTSGSPYEQYF.

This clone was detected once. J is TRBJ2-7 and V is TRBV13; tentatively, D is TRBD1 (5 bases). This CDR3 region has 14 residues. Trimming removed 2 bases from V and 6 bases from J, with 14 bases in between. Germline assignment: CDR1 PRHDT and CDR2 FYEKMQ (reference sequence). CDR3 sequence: CASSLYKGSGEQYF. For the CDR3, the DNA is TGTGCCAGCAGCTTATATAAGGGGTCGGGCGAGCAGTACTTC.

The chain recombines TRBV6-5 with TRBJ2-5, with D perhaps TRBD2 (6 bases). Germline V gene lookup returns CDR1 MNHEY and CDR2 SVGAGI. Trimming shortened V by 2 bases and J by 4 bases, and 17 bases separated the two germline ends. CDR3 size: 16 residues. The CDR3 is CASSYPQAEGGETQYF. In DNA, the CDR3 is TGTGCCAGCAGTTACCCTCAAGCGGAGGGAGGAGAGACCCAGTACTTC.

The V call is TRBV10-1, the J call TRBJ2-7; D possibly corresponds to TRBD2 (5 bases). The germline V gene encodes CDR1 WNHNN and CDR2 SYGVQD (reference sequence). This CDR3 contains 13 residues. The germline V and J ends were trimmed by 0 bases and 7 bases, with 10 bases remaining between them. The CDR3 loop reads CASSESNRGEQYF. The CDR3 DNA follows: TGCGCCAGCAGTGAGTCGAACCGGGGAGAGCAGTACTTC.

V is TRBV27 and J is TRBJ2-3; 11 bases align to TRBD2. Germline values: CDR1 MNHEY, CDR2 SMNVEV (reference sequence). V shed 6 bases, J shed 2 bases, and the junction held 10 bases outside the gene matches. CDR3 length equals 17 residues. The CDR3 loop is CASSSRTSGPHTDTQYF. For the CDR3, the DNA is TGTGCCAGCAGCTCCAGGACTAGCGGGCCTCACACAGATACGCAGTATTTT.

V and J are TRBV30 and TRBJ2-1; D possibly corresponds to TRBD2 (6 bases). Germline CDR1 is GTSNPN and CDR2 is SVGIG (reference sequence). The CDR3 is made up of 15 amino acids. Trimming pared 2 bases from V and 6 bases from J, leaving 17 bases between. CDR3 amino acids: CAWSPGEAGGNEQFF. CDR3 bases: TGTGCCTGGAGTCCTGGGGAGGCTGGGGGCAATGAGCAGTTCTTC.

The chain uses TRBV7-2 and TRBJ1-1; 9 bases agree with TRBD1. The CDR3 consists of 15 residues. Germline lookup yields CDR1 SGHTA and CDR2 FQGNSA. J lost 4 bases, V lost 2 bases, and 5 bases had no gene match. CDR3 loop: CASSLWGQGGTEAFF. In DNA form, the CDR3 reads TGTGCCAGCAGCTTATGGGGACAGGGTGGCACTGAAGCTTTCTTT.

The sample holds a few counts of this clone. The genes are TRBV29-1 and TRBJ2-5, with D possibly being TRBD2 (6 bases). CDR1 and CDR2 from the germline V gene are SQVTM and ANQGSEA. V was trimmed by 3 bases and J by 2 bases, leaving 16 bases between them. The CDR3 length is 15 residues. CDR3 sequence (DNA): TGCAGCGTTGACTCTAGGCGGGGACCACAAGAGACCCAGTACTTC. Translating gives CSVDSRRGPQETQYF. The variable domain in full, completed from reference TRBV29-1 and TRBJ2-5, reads SAVISQKPSRDICQRGTSLTIQCQVDSQVTMMFWYRQQPGQSLTLIATANQGSEATYESGFVIDKFPISRPNLTFSTLTVSNMSPEDSSIYLCSVDSRRGPQETQYFGPGTRLLVL.

The CDR3 protein is CASSLNWRGQETQYF. The CDR3 nucleotides are TGTGCCAGCAGCTTAAACTGGCGGGGTCAAGAGACCCAGTACTTC. This chain joins TRBV11-3 and TRBJ2-5, with D maybe TRBD2 (6 bases). This CDR3 spans 15 amino acids. Between the trimmed V and J ends, which lost 2 bases and 2 bases, there was a span of 12 bases. Germline V lookup: CDR1 SGHNT, CDR2 YENEEA.

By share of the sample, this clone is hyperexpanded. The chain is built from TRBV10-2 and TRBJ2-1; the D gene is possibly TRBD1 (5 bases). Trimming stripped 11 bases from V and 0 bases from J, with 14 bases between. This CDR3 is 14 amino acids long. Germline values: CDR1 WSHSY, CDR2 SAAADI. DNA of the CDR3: TGCGCCGTCCGACAGTCTCTCTCCTACAATGAGCAGTTCTTC. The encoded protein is CAVRQSLSYNEQFF.

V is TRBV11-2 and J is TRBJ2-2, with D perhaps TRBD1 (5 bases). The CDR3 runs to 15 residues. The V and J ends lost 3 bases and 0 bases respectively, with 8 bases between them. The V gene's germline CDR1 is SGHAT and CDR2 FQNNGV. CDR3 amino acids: CASSFRGSNTGELFF. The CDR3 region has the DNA TGTGCCAGCAGCTTTAGGGGATCGAACACCGGGGAGCTGTTTTTT.

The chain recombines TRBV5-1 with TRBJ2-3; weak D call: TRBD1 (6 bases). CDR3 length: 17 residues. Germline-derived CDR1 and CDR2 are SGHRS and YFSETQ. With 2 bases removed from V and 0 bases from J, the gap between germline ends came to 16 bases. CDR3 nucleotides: TGCGCCAGCAGCTTCCCGACCCGGGACAAGAGCACAGATACGCAGTATTTT. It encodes CASSFPTRDKSTDTQYF.

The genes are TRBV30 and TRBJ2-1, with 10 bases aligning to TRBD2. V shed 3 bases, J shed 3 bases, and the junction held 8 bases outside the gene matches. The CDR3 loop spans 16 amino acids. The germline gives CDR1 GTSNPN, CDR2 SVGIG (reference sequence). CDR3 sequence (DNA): TGTGCCTGGAGACCCATTCTAGCGGGAGACTACAATGAGCAGTTCTTC. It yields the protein CAWRPILAGDYNEQFF.

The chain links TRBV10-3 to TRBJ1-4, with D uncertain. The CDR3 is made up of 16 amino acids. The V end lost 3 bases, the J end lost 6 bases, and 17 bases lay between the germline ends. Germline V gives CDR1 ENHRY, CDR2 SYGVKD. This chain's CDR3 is CAISEFSRQDYEKLFF. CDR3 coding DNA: TGTGCCATCAGTGAATTTTCCCGGCAGGACTATGAAAAACTGTTTTTT.

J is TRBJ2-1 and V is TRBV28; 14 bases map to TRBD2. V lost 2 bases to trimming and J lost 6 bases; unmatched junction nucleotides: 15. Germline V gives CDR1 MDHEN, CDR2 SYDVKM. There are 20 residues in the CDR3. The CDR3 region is CASSLGRWGTSGSIVNEQFF. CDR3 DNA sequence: TGTGCCAGCAGTTTAGGTCGGTGGGGGACTAGCGGGAGCATCGTCAATGAGCAGTTCTTC. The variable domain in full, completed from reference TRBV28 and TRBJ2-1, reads DVKVTQSSRYLVKRTGEKVFLECVQDMDHENMFWYRQDPGLGLRLIYFSYDVKMKEKGDIPEGYSVSREKKERFSLILESASTNQTSMYLCASSLGRWGTSGSIVNEQFFGPGTRLTVL.

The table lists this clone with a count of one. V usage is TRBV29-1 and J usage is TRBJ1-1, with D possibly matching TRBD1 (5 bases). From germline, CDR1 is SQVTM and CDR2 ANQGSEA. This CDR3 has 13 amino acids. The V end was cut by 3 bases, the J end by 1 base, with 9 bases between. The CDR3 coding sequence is TGCAGCGTTGAGGGGCGGCGGAACACTGAAGCTTTCTTT. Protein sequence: CSVEGRRNTEAFF.

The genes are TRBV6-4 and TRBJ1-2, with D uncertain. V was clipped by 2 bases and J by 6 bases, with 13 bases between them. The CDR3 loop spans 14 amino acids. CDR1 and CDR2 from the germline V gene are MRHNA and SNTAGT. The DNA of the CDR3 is TGTGCCAGCAGTGACGAAGGAGGGTATAATGGCTACACCTTC. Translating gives CASSDEGGYNGYTF.

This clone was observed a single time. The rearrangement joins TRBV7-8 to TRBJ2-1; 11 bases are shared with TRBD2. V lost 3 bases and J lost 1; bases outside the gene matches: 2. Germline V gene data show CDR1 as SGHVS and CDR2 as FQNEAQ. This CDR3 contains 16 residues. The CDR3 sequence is CASSFSGRGSYNEQFF. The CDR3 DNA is TGTGCCAGCAGCTTTAGCGGGAGGGGGTCCTACAATGAGCAGTTCTTC.

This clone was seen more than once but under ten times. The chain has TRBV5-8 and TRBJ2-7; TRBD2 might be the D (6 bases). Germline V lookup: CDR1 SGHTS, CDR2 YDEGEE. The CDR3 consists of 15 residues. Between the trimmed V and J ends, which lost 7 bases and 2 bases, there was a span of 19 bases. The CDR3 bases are TGTGCCAGCGGTCTGGGACTGACTGGAACCTACGAGCAGTACTTC. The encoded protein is CASGLGLTGTYEQYF. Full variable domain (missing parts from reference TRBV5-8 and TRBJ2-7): EAGVTQSPTHLIKTRGQQATLRCSPISGHTSVYWYQQALGLGLQFLLWYDEGEERNRGNFPPRFSGRQFPNYSSELNVNALELEDSALYLCASGLGLTGTYEQYFGPGTRLTVT.

CDR3 DNA: TGTGCCAGCAGCCCTCGGCGGGAGAATTTTGAGCAGTTCTTC. Encoded protein: CASSPRRENFEQFF. This chain joins TRBV9 and TRBJ2-1; 7 bases agree with TRBD2. The J segment lost 9 bases and the V segment lost 4 bases, leaving 10 bases of the junction unmatched. The CDR3 runs to 14 residues. Germline V gives CDR1 SGDLS, CDR2 YYNGEE. Using reference TRBV9 and TRBJ2-1 for the parts outside the CDR3, the full variable domain is DSGVTQTPKHLITATGQRVTLRCSPRSGDLSVYWYQQSLDQGLQFLIQYYNGEERAKGNILERFSAQQFPDLHSELNLSSLELGDSALYFCASSPRRENFEQFFGPGTRLTVL.

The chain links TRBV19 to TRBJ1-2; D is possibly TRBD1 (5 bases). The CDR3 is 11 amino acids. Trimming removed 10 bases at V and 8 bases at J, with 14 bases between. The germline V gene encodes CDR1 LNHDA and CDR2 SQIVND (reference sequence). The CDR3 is CATRTIRGYTF. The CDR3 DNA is TGTGCCACCCGGACAATCCGCGGCTACACCTTC.

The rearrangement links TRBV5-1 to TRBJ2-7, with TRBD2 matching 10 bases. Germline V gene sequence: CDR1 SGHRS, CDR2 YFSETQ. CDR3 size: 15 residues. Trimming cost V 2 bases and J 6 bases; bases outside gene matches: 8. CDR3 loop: CASSFLLAGDGEQYF. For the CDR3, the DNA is TGCGCCAGCAGCTTTCTTCTAGCGGGAGATGGCGAGCAGTACTTC. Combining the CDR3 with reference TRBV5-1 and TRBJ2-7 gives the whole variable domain KAGVTQTPRYLIKTRGQQVTLSCSPISGHRSVSWYQQTPGQGLQFLFEYFSETQRNKGNFPGRFSGRQFSNSRSEMNVSTLELGDSALYLCASSFLLAGDGEQYFGPGTRLTVT.

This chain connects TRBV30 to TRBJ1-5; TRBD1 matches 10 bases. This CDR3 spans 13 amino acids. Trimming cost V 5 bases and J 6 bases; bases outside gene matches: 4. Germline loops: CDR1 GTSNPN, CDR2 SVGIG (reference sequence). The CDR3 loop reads CAWGTGEAQPQHF. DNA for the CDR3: TGTGCCTGGGGGACAGGGGAGGCTCAGCCCCAGCATTTT.

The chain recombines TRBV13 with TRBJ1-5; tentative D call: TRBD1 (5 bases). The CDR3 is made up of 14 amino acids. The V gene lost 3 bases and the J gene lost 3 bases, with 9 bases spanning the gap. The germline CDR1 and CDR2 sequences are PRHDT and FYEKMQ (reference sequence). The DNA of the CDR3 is TGTGCCAGCAGCTTCTTGACAGACAATCAGCCCCAGCATTTT. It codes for CASSFLTDNQPQHF.

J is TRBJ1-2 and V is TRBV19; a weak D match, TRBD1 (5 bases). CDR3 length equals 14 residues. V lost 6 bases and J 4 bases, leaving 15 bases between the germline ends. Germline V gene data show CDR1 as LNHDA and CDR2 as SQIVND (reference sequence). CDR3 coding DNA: TGTGCCAGTAGCTTCGGACAATCCTCCTATGGCTACACCTTC. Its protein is CASSFGQSSYGYTF.